This paragraph covers one T cell receptor beta chain sequence. Per the germline V gene, CDR1 is SEHNR and CDR2 is FQNEAQ (reference sequence). V lost 5 bases to trimming and J lost 5 bases, with 13 bases between them. The CDR3 spans 15 residues. The data are from a study of blood T cell repertoires in COVID-19. Method: immunoSEQ multiplex PCR; TCRdb's copy keeps in-frame clones and lacks some. The table lists about 260,000 clones, approximately 85% of them singletons. Sequences were obtained from peripheral blood. The origin of this receptor is a human donor in a cohort sampled during active COVID-19. V usage is TRBV7-9 and J usage is TRBJ1-6, with D perhaps matching TRBD1 (6 bases). The CDR3 bases are TGTGCCAGCAGCGCGCGACAGGCGGATAATTCACCCCTCCACTTT. It yields the protein CASSARQADNSPLHF.